This record concerns one TCR beta chain sequence. These data originate in a study of blood T cell repertoires in COVID-19. TCRdb's copy holds only in-frame clones and misses some; the assay was immunoSEQ multiplex PCR. The data contain some 200,000 clones, around 90% of them singletons. The V gene's germline CDR1 is SGHAT and CDR2 FQDESV (reference sequence). After removal of 5 bases from V and 6 bases from J, the junction contained 6 bases not matched to a gene. This CDR3 comprises 14 residues. This chain uses TRBV11-1 with TRBJ2-1; TRBD2 agrees at 8 bases. The material sequenced was peripheral blood. The receptor was derived from a man aged 45-60 years with acute or convalescent COVID-19. CDR3 nucleotide sequence: TGTGCCAGCAGCGAGGGACTAGAAGGCAATGAGCAGTTCTTC. It is translated as CASSEGLEGNEQFF.